This is a list of T cell receptor beta chains from one sample in a study of response to subunit inactivated influenza vaccine. TCRdb passed the RT-PCR reads through MiXCR, listing each CDR3 protein once. Here the sample spans about 800,000 distinct CDR3 sequences, 21% being singletons. The source material was PBMCs from blood, sampled 4 to 6 days after vaccination. Receptors were obtained from a man aged 45-65 years who received an inactivated influenza vaccine. The CDR3 runs from the conserved cysteine through the conserved F or W. The order of the fields is CDR3 protein, CDR3 DNA, clone size, D gene, V gene, J gene. The D gene is left open where the match is weak. Size is stated for part of the rows, as once, few or many counts, or as a class when the clone is expanded.

cdr3_aa: CASSFSGDQETQYF; cdr3_nt: TGCGCCAGCAGCTTTAGCGGTGACCAAGAGACCCAGTACTTC; clone_size: .; d_call: .; v_call: TRBV5-1; j_call: TRBJ2-5
cdr3_aa: CSARGYGQGEQYF; cdr3_nt: TGCAGTGCGCGGGGATATGGACAGGGCGAGCAGTACTTC; clone_size: few; d_call: TRBD1; v_call: TRBV20-1; j_call: TRBJ2-7
cdr3_aa: CAWSVGEDSNQPQHF; cdr3_nt: TGTGCCTGGAGTGTCGGAGAAGATAGCAATCAGCCCCAGCATTTT; clone_size: .; d_call: .; v_call: TRBV30; j_call: TRBJ1-5
cdr3_aa: CSVEVGGLGAQYF; cdr3_nt: TGCAGCGTTGAAGTAGGGGGACTAGGGGCCCAGTACTTC; clone_size: .; d_call: TRBD2; v_call: TRBV29-1; j_call: TRBJ2-5
cdr3_aa: CASSLRWGGRVF; cdr3_nt: TGTGCCAGCAGCCTTAGGTGGGGGGGACGAGTCTTT; clone_size: .; d_call: .; v_call: TRBV12-3/TRBV12-4; j_call: TRBJ1-1
cdr3_aa: CASSLRQKQSGPQHF; cdr3_nt: TGTGCCAGCAGCTTACGGCAGAAGCAATCAGGGCCCCAGCATTTT; clone_size: .; d_call: .; v_call: TRBV7-8; j_call: TRBJ1-5
cdr3_aa: CATRGGWGTEAFF; cdr3_nt: TGTGCCACCAGGGGGGGATGGGGGACTGAAGCTTTCTTT; clone_size: .; d_call: .; v_call: TRBV24-1; j_call: TRBJ1-1
cdr3_aa: CASSLGINEKLFF; cdr3_nt: TGTGCCAGCAGTTTAGGTATCAATGAAAAACTGTTTTTT; clone_size: .; d_call: .; v_call: TRBV27; j_call: TRBJ1-4
cdr3_aa: CASSPTRQETQYF; cdr3_nt: TGCGCCAGCAGCCCAACTCGACAAGAGACCCAGTACTTC; clone_size: .; d_call: .; v_call: TRBV5-1; j_call: TRBJ2-5
cdr3_aa: CSAKRGQAVETQYF; cdr3_nt: TGCAGTGCGAAGCGAGGGCAGGCTGTAGAGACCCAGTACTTC; clone_size: .; d_call: .; v_call: TRBV20-1; j_call: TRBJ2-5
cdr3_aa: CASSLKGQPVSPYF; cdr3_nt: TGTGCCAGCAGCCTGAAAGGACAGCCAGTGAGTCCGTACTTC; clone_size: few; d_call: .; v_call: TRBV7-2; j_call: TRBJ2-7
cdr3_aa: CASSLNGRERWNEQFF; cdr3_nt: TGTGCCAGCAGCTTAAATGGGCGGGAACGGTGGAATGAGCAGTTCTTC; clone_size: .; d_call: .; v_call: TRBV7-3; j_call: TRBJ2-1
cdr3_aa: CASSFLAGAPYEQYF; cdr3_nt: TGTGCCAGCAGCTTCCTCGCGGGAGCCCCCTACGAGCAGTACTTC; clone_size: few; d_call: TRBD2; v_call: TRBV7-3; j_call: TRBJ2-7
cdr3_aa: CASSYSRTSGSYEQYF; cdr3_nt: TGTGCCAGCAGTTACTCGAGAACTAGCGGCTCCTACGAGCAGTACTTC; clone_size: .; d_call: TRBD2; v_call: TRBV6-2/TRBV6-3; j_call: TRBJ2-7
cdr3_aa: CASSWGTPGLEKAAQYF; cdr3_nt: TGTGCCAGCAGCTGGGGAACACCGGGACTAGAGAAAGCGGCCCAGTACTTC; clone_size: many; d_call: TRBD2; v_call: TRBV5-6; j_call: TRBJ2-5
cdr3_aa: CASSFNPNNEQFF; cdr3_nt: TGTGCCAGCAGCTTCAATCCCAACAATGAGCAGTTCTTC; clone_size: .; d_call: .; v_call: TRBV7-3; j_call: TRBJ2-1
cdr3_aa: CASSYSPRLTSLRDTQYF; cdr3_nt: TGTGCCAGCAGTTACTCGCCCCGTCTGACTAGCTTGCGAGATACGCAGTATTTT; clone_size: few; d_call: TRBD2; v_call: TRBV6-2/TRBV6-3; j_call: TRBJ2-3
cdr3_aa: CASSLVQGGYNEQFF; cdr3_nt: TGTGCCAGCAGCTTAGTACAGGGGGGCTACAATGAGCAGTTCTTC; clone_size: few; d_call: TRBD1; v_call: TRBV7-9; j_call: TRBJ2-1
cdr3_aa: CSASRREDFNEQFF; cdr3_nt: TGCAGTGCTAGTCGGCGGGAAGACTTCAATGAGCAGTTCTTC; clone_size: few; d_call: .; v_call: TRBV20-1; j_call: TRBJ2-1
cdr3_aa: CSVPKRETQYF; cdr3_nt: TGCAGCGTTCCCAAAAGGGAGACCCAGTACTTC; clone_size: many; d_call: .; v_call: TRBV29-1; j_call: TRBJ2-5
cdr3_aa: CASSRQGPNQPQHF; cdr3_nt: TGTGCCAGCAGCAGACAGGGTCCCAATCAGCCCCAGCATTTT; clone_size: few; d_call: TRBD1; v_call: TRBV27; j_call: TRBJ1-5
cdr3_aa: CASSPWTGGGSMQSSYNEQFF; cdr3_nt: TGTGCCAGCAGCCCATGGACAGGGGGCGGTTCGATGCAGAGCTCCTACAATGAGCAGTTCTTC; clone_size: .; d_call: TRBD1; v_call: TRBV11-1; j_call: TRBJ2-1
cdr3_aa: CASSWMFQETQYF; cdr3_nt: TGTGCCAGCAGCTGGATGTTCCAAGAGACCCAGTACTTC; clone_size: .; d_call: .; v_call: TRBV5-6; j_call: TRBJ2-5
cdr3_aa: CSVTGGMNTEAFF; cdr3_nt: TGCAGCGTGACAGGGGGTATGAACACTGAAGCTTTCTTT; clone_size: many; d_call: TRBD1; v_call: TRBV29-1; j_call: TRBJ1-1
cdr3_aa: CASSYYPGQGVTDTQYF; cdr3_nt: TGTGCCAGCAGTTACTACCCGGGACAGGGTGTAACAGATACGCAGTATTTT; clone_size: few; d_call: TRBD1; v_call: TRBV6-5; j_call: TRBJ2-3
cdr3_aa: CSARPSGRSTGELFF; cdr3_nt: TGCAGTGCTAGACCTAGCGGGAGATCAACCGGGGAGCTGTTTTTT; clone_size: .; d_call: TRBD2; v_call: TRBV20-1; j_call: TRBJ2-2
cdr3_aa: CASSLDDNGELFF; cdr3_nt: TGTGCCAGCAGCTTAGATGACAACGGGGAGCTGTTTTTT; clone_size: .; d_call: .; v_call: TRBV11-3; j_call: TRBJ2-2
cdr3_aa: CASRMTSGNSYEQYF; cdr3_nt: TGTGCCAGCAGGATGACTAGCGGGAACTCCTACGAGCAGTACTTC; clone_size: few; d_call: TRBD2; v_call: TRBV6-2/TRBV6-3; j_call: TRBJ2-7
cdr3_aa: CAISETGRETQYF; cdr3_nt: TGTGCCATCAGTGAGACAGGGAGAGAGACCCAGTACTTC; clone_size: once; d_call: .; v_call: TRBV10-3; j_call: TRBJ2-5
cdr3_aa: CSATPTSGRYEQYF; cdr3_nt: TGCAGTGCTACTCCGACTAGCGGGAGGTACGAGCAGTACTTC; clone_size: few; d_call: TRBD2; v_call: TRBV20-1; j_call: TRBJ2-7
cdr3_aa: CASSLDPTFGYEQYF; cdr3_nt: TGTGCCAGCAGCTTAGATCCTACCTTCGGCTACGAGCAGTACTTC; clone_size: few; d_call: .; v_call: TRBV11-2; j_call: TRBJ2-7
cdr3_aa: CASSSRDGLNSPLHF; cdr3_nt: TGTGCCAGCAGTAGTCGGGACGGATTGAATTCACCCCTCCACTTT; clone_size: few; d_call: .; v_call: TRBV12-3/TRBV12-4; j_call: TRBJ1-6
cdr3_aa: CASSQEIVSLYEQFF; cdr3_nt: TGCGCCAGCAGCCAAGAGATAGTTAGCCTGTATGAGCAGTTCTTC; clone_size: .; d_call: .; v_call: TRBV4-1; j_call: TRBJ2-1
cdr3_aa: CATSEQGAYSNQPQHF; cdr3_nt: TGTGCCACCTCGGAACAGGGGGCATACAGCAATCAGCCCCAGCATTTT; clone_size: .; d_call: TRBD1; v_call: TRBV7-8; j_call: TRBJ1-5
cdr3_aa: CASSLGLGGRIGEQFF; cdr3_nt: TGCGCCAGCAGCCTGGGGTTGGGGGGGCGAATCGGTGAGCAGTTCTTC; clone_size: few; d_call: .; v_call: TRBV5-1; j_call: TRBJ2-1
cdr3_aa: CAISEGQSYEQYF; cdr3_nt: TGTGCCATCAGTGAGGGACAGAGCTACGAGCAGTACTTC; clone_size: few; d_call: .; v_call: TRBV10-3; j_call: TRBJ2-7
cdr3_aa: CASSLAPGGGTDTQYF; cdr3_nt: TGTGCCAGCAGCTTAGCCCCTGGTGGGGGCACAGATACGCAGTATTTT; clone_size: few; d_call: .; v_call: TRBV7-2; j_call: TRBJ2-3
cdr3_aa: CASSLAGWNEQFF; cdr3_nt: TGCGCCAGCAGCTTGGCCGGTTGGAATGAGCAGTTCTTC; clone_size: .; d_call: .; v_call: TRBV5-1; j_call: TRBJ2-1